The entry below gives a single T cell receptor (beta chain) sequence along with its context. The entry originates in a study of blood T cell repertoires in COVID-19. Study details: Material from acute and convalescent COVID-19 was sourced from the United States, Italy and Spain.

This CDR3 has 15 residues. Looked up from germline, CDR1 is SGHNT and CDR2 is YYREEE (reference sequence). The J segment lost 4 bases and the V segment lost 5 bases, leaving 9 bases of the junction unmatched. As handled by the study authors: How many nucleated cells were present was estimated from reference gene primer amplification. Here immunoSEQ multiplex PCR was the method, and the copy in TCRdb shows in-frame clones only, minus some. V and J calls and clone size are as listed in that table; D and trimming were resolved from the DNA. The data hold approximately 76,000 clones, with approximately 88% observed a single time.

This sequence was found in a human donor in a cohort sampled during active COVID-19. J is TRBJ2-5 and V is TRBV5-4, with 9 bases identical to TRBD1. The sample taken for sequencing was peripheral blood. The CDR3 DNA is TGTGCCAGCAGGGCCGGGACAGGGTTGTTAGAGACCCAGTACTTC. Amino acids: CASRAGTGLLETQYF.